This T cell receptor (beta chain) derives from a study of patients and donors after allogeneic stem cell transplantation. V was clipped by 3 bases and J by 2 bases; unmatched bases: 6. The CDR3 loop spans 16 amino acids. The germline V gene encodes CDR1 MNHNS and CDR2 SASEGT. A few counts support this clonotype. TCRdb reanalysed the RT-PCR reads using MiXCR and keeps one entry per CDR3 protein. The sample lists some 150,000 distinct CDR3 sequences, 37% occurring once. The clonotype was recovered from a human donor who was either an allogeneic HSCT recipient or a stem cell or donor lymphocyte infusion donor (not recorded which). It is not recorded whose cells these are; they may come from a transplant donor. The source material was blood, either unsorted or a sorted T cell fraction (not recorded which). This chain links TRBV6-1 with TRBJ2-3; 9 bases are shared with TRBD1. The CDR3 sequence: CASSDGQGLSTDTQYF. The CDR3, as DNA: TGTGCCAGCAGTGATGGACAGGGGTTATCCACAGATACGCAGTATTTT.